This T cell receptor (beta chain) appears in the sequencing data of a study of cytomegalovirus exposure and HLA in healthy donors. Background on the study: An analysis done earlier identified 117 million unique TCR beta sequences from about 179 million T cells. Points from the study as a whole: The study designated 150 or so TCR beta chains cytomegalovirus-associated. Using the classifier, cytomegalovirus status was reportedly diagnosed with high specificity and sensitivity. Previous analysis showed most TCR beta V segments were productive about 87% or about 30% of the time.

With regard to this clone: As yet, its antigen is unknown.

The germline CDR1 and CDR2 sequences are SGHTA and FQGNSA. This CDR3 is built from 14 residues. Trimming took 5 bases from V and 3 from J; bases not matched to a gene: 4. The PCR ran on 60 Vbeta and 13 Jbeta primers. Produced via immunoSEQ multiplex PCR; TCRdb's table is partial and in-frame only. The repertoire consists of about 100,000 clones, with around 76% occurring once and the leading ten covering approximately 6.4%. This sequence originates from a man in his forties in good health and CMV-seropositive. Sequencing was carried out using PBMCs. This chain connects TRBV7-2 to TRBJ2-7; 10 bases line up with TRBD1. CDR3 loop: CASSPRTGGYEQYF. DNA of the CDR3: TGTGCCAGCAGCCCAAGGACAGGGGGCTACGAGCAGTACTTC.